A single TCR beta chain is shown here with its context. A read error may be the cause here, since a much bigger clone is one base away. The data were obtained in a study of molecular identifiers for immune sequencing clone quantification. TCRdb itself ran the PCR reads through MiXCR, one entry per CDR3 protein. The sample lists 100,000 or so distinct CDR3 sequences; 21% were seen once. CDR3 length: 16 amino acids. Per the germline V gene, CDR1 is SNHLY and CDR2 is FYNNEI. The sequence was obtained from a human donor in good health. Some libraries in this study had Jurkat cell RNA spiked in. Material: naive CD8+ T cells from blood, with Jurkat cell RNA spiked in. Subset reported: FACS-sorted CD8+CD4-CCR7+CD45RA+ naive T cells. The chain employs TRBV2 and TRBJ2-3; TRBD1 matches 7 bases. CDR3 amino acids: CASSESRGIFTGTQYF. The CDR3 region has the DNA TGTGCCAGCAGTGAGTCCAGGGGGATTTTCACAGGTACGCAGTATTTT.